This record looks at one T cell receptor (beta chain) sequence and its context. Germline CDR1 and CDR2: DFQATT and SNEGSKA (reference sequence). This CDR3 is 13 amino acids long. V lost 3 bases and J lost 4, with 9 bases in between. The entry originates in a study of CD8 T cells in ankylosing spondylitis. From the 5' RACE reads, TCRdb called clonotypes with MiXCR, one entry per CDR3 protein. The data hold 230,000 or so distinct CDR3 sequences, with roughly 25% observed a single time. The sample consisted of blood, either unsorted or a sorted T cell fraction (not recorded which). This receptor was obtained from a male donor with ankylosing spondylitis or in good health (not recorded which). The chain couples TRBV20-1 to TRBJ1-4; perhaps TRBD1 as D (5 bases). CDR3 in DNA: TGCAGTGCTAGCGGGGGGAATAATGAAAAACTGTTTTTT. Translated, it gives CSASGGNNEKLFF.